This T cell receptor (beta chain) was obtained from a study of T cell repertoires in cytomegalovirus infection (dated by TCRdb to between 2017 and 2020). Broadly, across the study: The peptide stimulations were aimed at well-studied HLA-B-restricted epitopes as well as recently identified HLA-C-restricted CMV epitopes, whose presentation resists viral immunomodulation. Because public TCR beta signatures pointed to carriage of CMV infection together with the matching HLA type, the HLA type of each donor mattered for the analysis.

On the study overall, not on this receptor specifically: In the ex vivo response, HLA-C-restricted CMV-specific TCR beta clonotypes were dominant, and in two of eight donors the single most frequent clonotype came from this HLA-C-restricted group. In both this cohort and an independent roughly 400-donor cohort, the cumulative frequency of public TCR beta family members distinguished carriers of CMV infection plus the relevant HLA type.

The CDR3 runs 12 residues from the cysteine to the phenylalanine. Only CDR3 DNA remains: 36 bases, in frame from the first base. V is shortened by 2 bases, J by 8 bases, and the region joining them spans 9 bases. Taken from the germline V gene (reference sequence), the CDR1 and CDR2 loops are SEHNR and FQNEAQ. The listed sequencing device is Illumina HiSeq 1500. The public reads were quality trimmed at Q25 with fastp and then assembled into clones with MiXCR by TCRdb, keeping productive beta chains. Merged by CDR3 protein, the rows form single entries marked with the most common genes and DNA. Here the sample has 650,000 to 900,000 distinct CDR3 sequences; approximately 32% occur a single time. Jointly, the top ten make up around 11% of the sample. This clonotype has ten or more counts. There is no known antigen for this receptor. No quality values exist for individual bases; no much larger clone is one base distant.

The label giving this sample's treatment or condition can be read as: in vitro stimulation with specific CMV peptide epitopes to enrich CMV-specific T cells. The chain couples TRBV7-9 to TRBJ1-1; the D gene is not confidently resolved. The sequencing used cultured CD8+ T cells from PBMCs, collected from culture after CMV antigen stimulation. The sequence derives from a human donor in good health (CMV status not recorded). Some clones in this sample may be carry-over from other donors' samples. The CDR3 corresponds to CASSLRVEEAFF. Here is the DNA: TGTGCCAGCAGCTTAAGGGTTGAGGAAGCTTTCTTT.